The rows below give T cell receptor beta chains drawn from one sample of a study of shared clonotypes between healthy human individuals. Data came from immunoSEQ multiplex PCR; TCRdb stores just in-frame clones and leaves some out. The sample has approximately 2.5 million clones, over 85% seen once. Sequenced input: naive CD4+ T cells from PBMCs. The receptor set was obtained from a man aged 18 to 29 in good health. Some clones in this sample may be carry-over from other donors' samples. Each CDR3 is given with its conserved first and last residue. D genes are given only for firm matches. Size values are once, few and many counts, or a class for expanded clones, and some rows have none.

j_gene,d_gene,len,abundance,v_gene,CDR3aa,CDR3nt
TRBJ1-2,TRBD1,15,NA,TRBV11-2,CASSSGTGGWYGYTF,TGTGCCAGCAGCTCCGGGACAGGGGGATGGTACGGCTACACCTTC
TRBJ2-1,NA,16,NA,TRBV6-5,CASSFRQRGHYNEQFF,TGTGCCAGCAGTTTTCGGCAGCGGGGACACTACAATGAGCAGTTCTTC
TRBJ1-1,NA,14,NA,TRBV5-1,CASSLWQGNTEAFF,TGCGCCAGCAGCTTATGGCAGGGGAACACTGAAGCTTTCTTT
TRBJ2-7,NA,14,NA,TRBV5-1,CASSPPGNTYEQYF,TGCGCCAGCAGCCCGCCCGGGAACACCTACGAGCAGTACTTC
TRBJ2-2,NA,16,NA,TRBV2,CATLSGRGTNTGELFF,TGTGCCACCCTCAGTGGGAGGGGGACTAACACCGGGGAGCTGTTTTTT
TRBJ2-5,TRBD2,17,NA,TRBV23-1,CASSQSSGPSGCETQYF,TGCGCCAGCAGTCAATCGTCGGGGCCTAGCGGATGTGAGACCCAGTACTTC
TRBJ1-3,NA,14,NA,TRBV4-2,CASSQPNSGNTIYF,TGTGCCAGCAGCCAACCGAACTCTGGAAACACCATATATTTT
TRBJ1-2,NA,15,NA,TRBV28,CASSLYERTDYGYTF,TGTGCCAGCAGTTTATACGAACGCACAGACTATGGCTACACCTTC
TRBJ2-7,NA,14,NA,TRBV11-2,CASSLDPGIHEQYF,TGTGCCAGCAGCTTAGATCCGGGTATACACGAGCAGTACTTC
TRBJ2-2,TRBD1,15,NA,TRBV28,CASSRKTGVPGELFF,TGTGCCAGCAGTCGTAAGACAGGGGTCCCCGGGGAGCTGTTTTTT
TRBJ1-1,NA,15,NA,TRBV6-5,CASSYSRQSSTEAFF,TGTGCCAGCAGTTACTCGAGACAGTCTAGCACTGAAGCTTTCTTT
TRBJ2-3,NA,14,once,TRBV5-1,CASSGGPGEDTQYF,TGCGCCAGCAGCGGCGGTCCAGGAGAGGATACGCAGTATTTT
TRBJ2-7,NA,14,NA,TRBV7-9,CASSLRETLYEQYF,TGTGCCAGCAGCCTAAGAGAAACACTCTACGAGCAGTACTTC
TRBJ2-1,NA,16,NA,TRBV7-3,CASSLTRVAAYNEQFF,TGTGCCAGCAGCTTAACGCGAGTAGCGGCGTACAATGAGCAGTTCTTC
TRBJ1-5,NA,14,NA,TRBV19,CASSISSGAQPQHF,TGTGCCAGTAGTATTTCCTCCGGGGCCCAGCCCCAGCATTTT
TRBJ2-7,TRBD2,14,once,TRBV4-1,CASSPGLAGVAQYF,TGCGCCAGCAGCCCGGGACTAGCGGGAGTTGCGCAGTACTTC
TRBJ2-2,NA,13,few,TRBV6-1,CASIRQNTGELFF,TGTGCCAGCATCAGGCAGAACACCGGGGAGCTGTTTTTT
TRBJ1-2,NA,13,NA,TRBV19,CASTPRGAGGYTF,TGTGCCAGTACCCCACGGGGGGCCGGTGGCTACACCTTC
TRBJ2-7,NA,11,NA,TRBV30,CAWNGVNEQYF,TGTGCCTGGAATGGAGTTAACGAGCAGTACTTC
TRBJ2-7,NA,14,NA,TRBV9,CASSVGVPSYEQYF,TGTGCCAGCAGCGTAGGGGTCCCCTCCTACGAGCAGTACTTC
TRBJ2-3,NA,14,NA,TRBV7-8,CASSFRALRDTQYF,TGTGCCAGCAGCTTTCGGGCCCTAAGGGATACGCAGTATTTT
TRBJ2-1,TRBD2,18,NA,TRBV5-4,CASSSGLAGVANYNEQFF,TGTGCCAGCAGCAGTGGACTAGCGGGAGTAGCTAACTACAATGAGCAGTTCTTC
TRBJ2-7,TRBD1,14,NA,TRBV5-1,CASSPGQGANEQYF,TGCGCCAGCAGCCCGGGACAGGGGGCCAACGAGCAGTACTTC
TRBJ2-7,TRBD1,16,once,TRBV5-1,CASRRGTENFSYEQYF,TGCGCCAGCAGGAGAGGGACAGAAAACTTCTCCTACGAGCAGTACTTC
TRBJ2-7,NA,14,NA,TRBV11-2,CASSRYTPGYEQYF,TGTGCCAGCAGTCGTTACACCCCAGGGTACGAGCAGTACTTC
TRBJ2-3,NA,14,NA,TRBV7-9,CASSRSGRSDTQYF,TGTGCCAGCAGCCGGTCGGGGCGTTCAGATACGCAGTATTTT
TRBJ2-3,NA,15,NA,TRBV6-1,CASSDRGWGTDTQYF,TGTGCCAGCAGTGATCGAGGATGGGGCACAGATACGCAGTATTTT
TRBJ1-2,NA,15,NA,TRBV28,CASSFQTVGRWGYTF,TGTGCCAGCAGTTTCCAGACGGTCGGGAGATGGGGCTACACCTTC
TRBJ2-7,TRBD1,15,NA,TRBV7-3,CASSPTGVPSHEQYF,TGTGCCAGCAGCCCAACAGGGGTTCCTTCCCACGAGCAGTACTTC
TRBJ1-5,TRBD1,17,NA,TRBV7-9,CASSLVVLDRGNQPQHF,TGTGCCAGCAGCTTAGTAGTTCTGGACAGGGGCAATCAGCCCCAGCATTTT
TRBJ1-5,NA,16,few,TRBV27,CASSPRVGAYNQPQHF,TGTGCCAGCAGTCCCCGGGTGGGGGCATACAATCAGCCCCAGCATTTT
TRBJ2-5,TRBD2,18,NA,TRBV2,CASRDPTGTSHSLETQYF,TGTGCCAGCAGGGATCCGACCGGGACTAGCCATTCTTTAGAGACCCAGTACTTC
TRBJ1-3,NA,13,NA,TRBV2,CGPDRSSGNTIYF,TGTGGCCCAGACCGCTCCTCTGGAAACACCATATATTTT
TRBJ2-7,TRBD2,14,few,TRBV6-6,CATREGGTSYEQYF,TGTGCCACTCGGGAGGGAGGGACCTCCTACGAGCAGTACTTC
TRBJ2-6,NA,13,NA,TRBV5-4,CASSFSGANVLTF,TGTGCCAGCAGCTTTTCTGGGGCCAACGTCCTGACTTTC
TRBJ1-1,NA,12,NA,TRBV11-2,CASSFTDTEAFF,TGTGCCAGCAGCTTTACTGACACTGAAGCTTTCTTT
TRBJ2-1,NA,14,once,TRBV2,CASSDGLGPNEQFF,TGTGCCAGCAGTGATGGACTGGGACCGAATGAGCAGTTCTTC
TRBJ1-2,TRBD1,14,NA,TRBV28,CASSGQETNYGYTF,TGTGCCAGCAGTGGACAGGAGACTAACTATGGCTACACCTTC
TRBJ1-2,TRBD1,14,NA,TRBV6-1,CASSDTGGYYGYTF,TGTGCCAGCAGCGATACAGGGGGCTACTATGGCTACACCTTC
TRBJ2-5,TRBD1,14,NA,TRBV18,CASSPRGQQETQYF,TGTGCCAGCTCACCGAGGGGACAGCAAGAGACCCAGTACTTC